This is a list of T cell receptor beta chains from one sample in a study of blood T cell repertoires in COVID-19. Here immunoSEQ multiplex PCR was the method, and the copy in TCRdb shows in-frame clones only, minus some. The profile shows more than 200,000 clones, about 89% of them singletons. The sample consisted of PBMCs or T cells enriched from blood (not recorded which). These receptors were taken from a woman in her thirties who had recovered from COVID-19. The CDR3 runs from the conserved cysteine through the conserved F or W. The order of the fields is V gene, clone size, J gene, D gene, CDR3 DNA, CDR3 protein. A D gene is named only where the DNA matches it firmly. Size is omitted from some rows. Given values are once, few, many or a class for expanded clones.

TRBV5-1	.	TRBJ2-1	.	TGCGCCAGCAGCCGACTTCGGTTGGATGAGCAGTTCTTC	CASSRLRLDEQFF
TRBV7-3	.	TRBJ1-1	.	TGTGCCAGCAGCTTAGGGCAGGGAAACACTGAAGCTTTCTTT	CASSLGQGNTEAFF
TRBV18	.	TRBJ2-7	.	TGTGCCAGCTCACCCGACAGTAACTACGAGCAGTACTTC	CASSPDSNYEQYF
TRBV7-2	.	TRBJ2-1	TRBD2	TGTGCCAGCAGCGCTAGCGGGAGGGCCACTGAGCAGTTCTTC	CASSASGRATEQFF
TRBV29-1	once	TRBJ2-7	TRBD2	TGCAGCGTTGGGGCGGGGGTCCACGAGCAGTACTTC	CSVGAGVHEQYF
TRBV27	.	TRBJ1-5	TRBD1	TGTGCCAGCAGTTTTCGGGCAGGGGGCGGCAATCAGCCCCAGCATTTT	CASSFRAGGGNQPQHF
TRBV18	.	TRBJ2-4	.	TGTGCCAGCTCACCACCGCCGCCTACAGCCAAAAACATTCAGTACTTC	CASSPPPPTAKNIQYF
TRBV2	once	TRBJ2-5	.	TGTGCCAGCACTGGGACTTCCCAAGAGACCCAGTACTTC	CASTGTSQETQYF
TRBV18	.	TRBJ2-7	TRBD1	TGTGCCAGCTCACCTAGGACAGGAGTACCCTACGAGCAGTACTTC	CASSPRTGVPYEQYF
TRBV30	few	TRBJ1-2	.	TGTGCCTGGAGTGTACGGTTGGGGCCCCGCTATGGCTACACCTTC	CAWSVRLGPRYGYTF
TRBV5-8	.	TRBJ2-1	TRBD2	TGTGCCAGCAGCTTTCAACTAGCGGGAGAAGGAGAGCAGTTCTTC	CASSFQLAGEGEQFF
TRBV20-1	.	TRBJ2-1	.	TGCAGTGCTAGAGACCAAAATGAGCAGTTCTTC	CSARDQNEQFF
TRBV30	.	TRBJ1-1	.	TGTGCCTGGAGTGTAGATTCGGCTGAAGCTTTCTTT	CAWSVDSAEAFF
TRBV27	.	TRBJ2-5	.	TGTGCCAGCAGGGGACACGGGACGGACGGTCGGAGAGAGACCCAGTACTTC	CASRGHGTDGRRETQYF
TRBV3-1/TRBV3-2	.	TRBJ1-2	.	TGTGCCAGCAGCCAGGGAGAGTTGTATGGCTACACCTTC	CASSQGELYGYTF
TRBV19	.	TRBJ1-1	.	TGTGCCAGTAGCCACGGTCGGGGGACCGCTGAAGCTTTCTTT	CASSHGRGTAEAFF
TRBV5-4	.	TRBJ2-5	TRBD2	TGTGCCAGCAGCTTGGAGAGTGCGGGAGGCCAAGAGACCCAGTACTTC	CASSLESAGGQETQYF
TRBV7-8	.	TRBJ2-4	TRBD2	TGTGCCAGCAGCTTTGGCCTAGCGGGAGGCCGGGCCAAAAACATTCAGTACTTC	CASSFGLAGGRAKNIQYF
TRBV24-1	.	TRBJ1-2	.	TGTGCCACCAGTGATTTTTCAGGTGGCTACACCTTC	CATSDFSGGYTF
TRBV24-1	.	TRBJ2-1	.	TGTGCCACCAGAGGGCAGGGGTTCGGTGAGCAGTTCTTC	CATRGQGFGEQFF
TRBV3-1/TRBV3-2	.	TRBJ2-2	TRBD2	TGTGCCAGCAGAGTAACTAGCGGGAGGGACACCGGGGAGCTGTTTTTT	CASRVTSGRDTGELFF
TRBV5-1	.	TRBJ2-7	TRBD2	TGCGCCAGCAGCGGACAAGCGGGGATTACCTACGAGCAGTACTTC	CASSGQAGITYEQYF
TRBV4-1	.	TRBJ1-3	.	TGCGCCAGCAGCCAAGCGGAGGGAAGATCTGGAAACACCATATATTTT	CASSQAEGRSGNTIYF
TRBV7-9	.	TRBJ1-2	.	TGTGCCAGCAGCAGCTTAAGATTCTCCCGGGACACCTCTAACTATGGCTACACCTTC	CASSSLRFSRDTSNYGYTF
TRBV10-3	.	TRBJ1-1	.	TGTGCCATCAGTGAGTCCACCGGACAGCCTGAAGCTTTCTTT	CAISESTGQPEAFF
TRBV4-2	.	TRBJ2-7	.	TGTGCCAGCAGCCAAGAATCTCGCACAGTGACCGAGCAGTACTTC	CASSQESRTVTEQYF
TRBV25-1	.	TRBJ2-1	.	TGTGCCAGCAGTGCACACAGGGATTCCACTGAGCAGTTCTTC	CASSAHRDSTEQFF
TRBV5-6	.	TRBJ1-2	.	TGTGCCAGCAGCTTGGCCGGCACGGGTAACTATGGCTACACCTTC	CASSLAGTGNYGYTF
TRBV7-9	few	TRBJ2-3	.	TGTGCCAGCAGCTTGGGACTCGAGACGCAGTATTTT	CASSLGLETQYF
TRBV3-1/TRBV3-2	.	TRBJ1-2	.	TGTGCCAGCAGCCAAGACCCCCAGCAGGGGTATGGCTACACCTTC	CASSQDPQQGYGYTF
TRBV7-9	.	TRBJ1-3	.	TGTGCCAGCAGCTCTCCGCGAGGGAGTTTCTCTGGAAACACCATATATTTT	CASSSPRGSFSGNTIYF
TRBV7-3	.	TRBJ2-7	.	TGTGCCAGCAGCTCTGGTGGTAGTACCTACGAGCAGTACTTC	CASSSGGSTYEQYF
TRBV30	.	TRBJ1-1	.	TGTGCCTGGGAGAGGTTGACGAACACTGAAGCTTTCTTT	CAWERLTNTEAFF
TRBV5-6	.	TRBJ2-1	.	TGTGCCAGCAGCTTGATAAAACGGGAACTTTACAATGAGCAGTTCTTC	CASSLIKRELYNEQFF
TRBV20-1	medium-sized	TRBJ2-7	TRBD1	TGCAGTGCTCCAGAGGGGACAGGGAGGTACTTC	CSAPEGTGRYF
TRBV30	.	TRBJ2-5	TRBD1	TGTGCCTGGAGCCCTGGGACAGGGGCGTATGAGACCCAGTACTTC	CAWSPGTGAYETQYF
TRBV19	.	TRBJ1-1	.	TGTGCCAGTAGTATGACGGGTATGAACACTGAAGCTTTCTTT	CASSMTGMNTEAFF
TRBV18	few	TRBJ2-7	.	TGTGCCAGCTCACCACCCGGGAACTCCTACGAGCAGTACTTC	CASSPPGNSYEQYF
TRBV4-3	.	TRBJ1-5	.	TGCGCCAGCAGCCCAACCGGCGGGGATCAGCCCCAGCATTTT	CASSPTGGDQPQHF
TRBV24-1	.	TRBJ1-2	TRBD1	TGTGCCACCAGTGATTACAGGGGGCACACCTTC	CATSDYRGHTF